At least ten counts were recorded for the clone carrying this T cell receptor (beta chain). Antigen unknown. Using RNA transcripts as the source, TCR beta CDR3 regions were amplified. The HTBI set primed first-round TCR CDR3 RT-PCR. TCRdb itself ran the multiplex PCR reads through MiXCR, one entry per CDR3 protein. The table shows hundreds of thousands of distinct CDR3 sequences, with around 15% occurring only once. This sample was taken from a study of T cells in Graves' hyperthyroidism and ophthalmopathy. Overall study: Peripheral blood specimens were obtained at initial diagnosis, prior to any treatment. Whole-study findings and limits: Blood held most thyroid clonotypes expanded above 0.001 frequency.

The PBMCs studied were ones that came from 10 ml fresh peripheral blood. The CDR3 runs to 15 residues. Trimming shortened V by 0 bases and J by 3 bases, and 12 bases separated the two germline ends. Germline CDR1 is MNHEY and CDR2 is SMNVEV (reference sequence). The receptor's source is a woman aged 40 to 55 with Graves' hyperthyroidism. The V gene is TRBV27, the J gene TRBJ2-7; D gene ambiguous. Specimen: blood. Here the CDR3 reads CASSLSAGGYYEQYF. The CDR3 DNA follows: TGTGCCAGCAGTTTATCCGCAGGCGGATACTACGAGCAGTACTTC.